The 10 T cell receptor beta chains below all came from one sample that was sequenced in a study of blood T cell repertoires in COVID-19. Profiled with immunoSEQ multiplex PCR; TCRdb holds only in-frame clones, not every one. The table has over 90,000 clones, approximately 86% seen once. Sequences were obtained from peripheral blood. These receptors originate from an older man with acute or convalescent COVID-19.

The chain has TRBV6-5 and TRBJ1-1; 7 bases are a match to TRBD1. V gave up 6 bases and J gave up 3 bases; unmatched junction bases: 7. CDR1 is MNHEY and CDR2 is SVGAGI in the germline V gene. CDR3 length equals 14 residues. As DNA, the CDR3 is TGTGCCAGCAGAGGAACAGGGGTGGACACTGAAGCTTTCTTT. It translates to CASRGTGVDTEAFF.

The chain joins TRBV7-3 to TRBJ1-6; 7 bases line up with TRBD1. Germline trimming cut 0 bases from V and 7 bases from J; bases unmatched to any gene: 3. The CDR3 consists of 15 residues. Looked up from germline, CDR1 is SGHTA and CDR2 is FQGTGA. The DNA for the CDR3 is TGTGCCAGCAGCTTAACGGGACAGTGGAATTCACCCCTCCACTTT. Its protein product is CASSLTGQWNSPLHF.

The chain combines TRBV5-4 with TRBJ2-1; TRBD2 might be the D (5 bases). Germline loops: CDR1 SGHNT, CDR2 YYREEE (reference sequence). The CDR3 has 15 amino acids. The ends were cut back, 2 bases at V and 2 bases at J, with 11 bases in the middle. CDR3 DNA sequence: TGTGCCAGCAGCTTCGAAGGAGGTACCTACAATGAGCAGTTCTTC. As protein: CASSFEGGTYNEQFF.

The chain combines TRBV5-5 with TRBJ2-1, with D possibly TRBD2 on 6 matching bases. Deletions cut 1 base from V and 6 bases from J, with 23 bases between. The germline V gene encodes CDR1 SGHKS and CDR2 YYEKEE (reference sequence). This CDR3 spans 18 amino acids. CDR3 amino acids: CASSLTPQWGGLVNEQFF. The CDR3 DNA reads TGTGCCAGCAGCTTGACCCCTCAGTGGGGAGGTTTGGTCAATGAGCAGTTCTTC.

Written as DNA, the CDR3 is TGTGCCAGCAGCCAAGTATTTGGTGGAGCGGGGGGCACAGATACGCAGTATTTT. The encoded protein is CASSQVFGGAGGTDTQYF. This chain uses TRBV4-2 with TRBJ2-3, with 8 nucleotides matching TRBD2. Trimming cost V 1 base and J 1 base; bases outside gene matches: 10. The CDR3 has 18 amino acids. Germline V lookup: CDR1 LGHNA, CDR2 YNFKEQ.

The chain carries TRBV11-3 and TRBJ2-2; TRBD2 agrees at 10 bases. V lost 6 bases, J lost 3 bases, and 7 bases stayed unmatched. The CDR3 contains 16 residues. Per the germline V gene, CDR1 is SGHNT and CDR2 is YENEEA. This CDR3 reads CASSPGTSVDTGELFF. The CDR3 nucleotides are TGTGCCAGCAGTCCAGGGACTAGCGTTGACACCGGGGAGCTGTTTTTT.

This chain links TRBV7-2 with TRBJ2-1; TRBD2 agrees at 12 bases. The J segment lost 8 bases and the V segment lost 3 bases, leaving 5 bases of the junction unmatched. This CDR3 is 15 amino acids long. Germline lookup yields CDR1 SGHTA and CDR2 FQGNSA. CDR3 region: CASSLSSGRVDEQFF. The CDR3 coding sequence is TGTGCCAGCAGCTTGTCTAGCGGGAGGGTGGATGAGCAGTTCTTC. Full variable domain (rest looked up from reference TRBV7-2 and TRBJ2-1): GAGVSQSPSNKVTEKGKDVELRCDPISGHTALYWYRQSLGQGLEFLIYFQGNSAPDKSGLPSDRFSAERTGGSVSTLTIQRTQQEDSAVYLCASSLSSGRVDEQFFGPGTRLTVL.

The chain links TRBV21-1 to TRBJ2-5; TRBD1 reflects the table's D call only, with no check against the DNA. TRBV21-1 constitutes a pseudogene. The CDR3 sequence is 13 residues long. The CDR3 sequence: CARPEAGSETQYF. The CDR3 DNA sequence: TGTGCCCGCCCAGAGGCAGGGTCGGAGACCCAGTACTTC.

The gene calls are TRBV29-1 and TRBJ1-3; 9 bases match TRBD1. Trimming cost V 3 bases and J 2 bases; bases outside gene matches: 5. The CDR3 spans 15 residues. The V gene's germline CDR1 is SQVTM and CDR2 ANQGSEA. The CDR3 DNA sequence: TGCAGCGTTGACACTACAGGGGGCACTGGAAACACCATATATTTT. Protein product: CSVDTTGGTGNTIYF.

The chain carries TRBV28 and TRBJ2-1, with 10 positions matching TRBD2. Germline V gene data show CDR1 as MDHEN and CDR2 as SYDVKM. J was trimmed by 6 bases and V by 3 bases; bases with no gene match: 5. The CDR3 is 15 residues long. CDR3 amino acids: CASSLPGLASNEQFF. The CDR3 coding sequence is TGTGCCAGCAGTTTGCCGGGACTAGCGTCCAATGAGCAGTTCTTC.